This TCR beta chain derives from a study of T cells after yellow fever vaccination. TCRdb independently ran MiXCR on the 5' RACE reads; one entry per CDR3 protein. The sample carries about 300,000 distinct CDR3 sequences, approximately 4% recorded once. This clonotype was seen ten or more times. This material consisted of PBMCs, taken 5 days after the yellow fever booster vaccination. This TCR derives from a man younger than 30 who received the YFV17D yellow fever vaccine.

The DNA of the CDR3 is TGCGCCAGCAGATCGGCGGGGGGAAACCTCTACGAGCAGTACTTC. This translates into CASRSAGGNLYEQYF. The V call is TRBV5-1, the J call TRBJ2-7; 8 bases align to TRBD2. Losses at the gene ends were 5 bases for V and 3 bases for J; bases not matched to a gene: 10. Germline CDR1 SGHRS, CDR2 YFSETQ. The CDR3 extends over 15 amino acids.